This T cell receptor beta chain emerged from a study of cytomegalovirus exposure and HLA in healthy donors. The study, taken as a whole, reports: Sequencing likely caused a cluster of highly shared sequence variants. DRB1 had the most TCR associations and HLA-C the fewest, a later analysis found, with rates varying by HLA locus.

Germline trimming cut 1 base from V and 2 bases from J; bases unmatched to any gene: 5. The germline CDR1 and CDR2 sequences are MNHNS and SASEGT. CDR3 length equals 16 residues. Primers included in the PCR were 60 Vbeta and 13 Jbeta primers. Only in-frame clones appear in the TCRdb table, and some are missing; sequencing was by immunoSEQ multiplex PCR. The sample holds around 160,000 clones, under 85% seen once. A remark on this clone: The antigen is undetermined.

V usage is TRBV6-1 and J usage is TRBJ2-7; 10 bases agree with TRBD1. The sequenced sample consisted of PBMCs. This clonotype was obtained from a woman aged 40 to 50 in good health and CMV-seropositive. Here the CDR3 reads CASSEGGTGVTYEQYF. CDR3 DNA: TGTGCCAGCAGTGAAGGTGGGACAGGGGTCACCTACGAGCAGTACTTC.